This T cell receptor beta chain stems from a study of shared clonotypes between healthy human individuals. The study, taken as a whole, reports: An effect of sequencing depth on clonotype sharing among donors was expected.

The V and J ends lost 6 bases and 1 base, in that order; junction bases with no gene match: 5. The CDR3 consists of 15 residues. Germline V gene data show CDR1 as LNHDA and CDR2 as SQIVND (reference sequence). This clone was counted a single time. Its cognate antigen is unknown. The repertoire was sequenced with immunoSEQ multiplex PCR; TCRdb's copy has only in-frame clones and lacks some. The table records about half a million clones, approximately 79% of them present only once. The sequenced sample was PBMCs. This TCR was sampled from a woman in her thirties or forties in good health. Some clones in this sample may be carry-over from other donors' samples. The chain links TRBV19 to TRBJ1-5; 8 bases line up with TRBD1. The CDR3 reads CASSNTGGSNQPQHF. The CDR3 DNA follows: TGTGCCAGTAGCAATACAGGGGGGAGCAATCAGCCCCAGCATTTT.